Reported below is one T cell receptor beta chain. No antigen is known for it. At sampling all donors were nominally healthy, likely with unrecorded immune exposures. The record originates from a study of cytomegalovirus exposure and HLA in healthy donors. General study results and limits: It was reported in a later analysis that an Asian-associated ancestry cluster showed fewer N-insertions than the 666-donor mean. Being productive about 87% or about 30% of the time was typical of most TCR beta V segments in an earlier analysis.

The PCR made use of 60 Vbeta and 13 Jbeta primers. Assay used: immunoSEQ multiplex PCR; TCRdb lists only in-frame clones, some missing. The table has 110,000 or so clones, around 70% seen once. The CDR3 has 15 amino acids. In germline, CDR1 is LNHDA, CDR2 SQIVND (reference sequence). V lost 8 bases to trimming and J lost 2 bases, with 17 bases between them. The chain uses TRBV19 and TRBJ2-3; D is possibly TRBD2 (5 bases). Source material: PBMCs. The TCR originated in a man aged 25-40 years in good health and CMV-seronegative. CDR3 in amino acids: CASRPPSPPTDTQYF. CDR3 sequence (DNA): TGTGCCAGTCGCCCCCCTAGCCCGCCCACAGATACGCAGTATTTT.